This T cell receptor (beta chain) was sequenced for a study of a mutant IDH1 vaccine in newly diagnosed glioma. Study summary: Vaccination was launched 4-6 weeks after radiotherapy alone, or with temozolomide cycles. Sex distribution of treated patients was about 60% male and approximately 38% female; mean age was around 40 years. The therapy given earlier, which was standard therapy, consisted of radiotherapy, temozolomide, or both, and most of the patients received both.

Note on this clone: Its antigen is not identified.

This CDR3 region has 15 residues. Trimming removed 1 base at V and 8 bases at J, with 17 bases between. Per germline, CDR1 MGHRA and CDR2 YSYEKL. Sample time point: week 5, during vaccination. Doses of 300 ug of mutant IDH1 20-mer peptide were given with topical imiquimod. Sequencing used immunoSEQ multiplex PCR; TCRdb keeps in-frame clones, though not all of them. This sample has 52,000 or so clones; around 82% occur once, and the top ten carry 3.1%. The chain uses TRBV4-1 and TRBJ1-2; maybe TRBD1 (6 bases). This receptor was identified in a woman aged 18-29 years with glioma. Some clones in this sample may be carry-over from other donors' samples. Sample: PBMCs, taken from a glioma patient whose treatment included an IDH1 peptide vaccine. CDR3 DNA sequence: TGCGCCAGCAGCCAAGGGGGACACAGGCATGTGGGCTACACCTTC. This gives the protein CASSQGGHRHVGYTF.